This T cell receptor (beta chain) was obtained from a study of identical twins. Each CDR3 protein gets one entry after TCRdb re-called the 5' RACE reads with MiXCR. The table records 150,000 or so distinct CDR3 sequences, 3.5% of them present only once. Germline V gene data show CDR1 as SGHRS and CDR2 as YFSETQ. The CDR3 is 11 residues long. V was pared by 8 bases and J by 9 bases, with 12 bases between. Many counts were recorded for this clonotype. The chain recombines TRBV5-1 with TRBJ2-1; D is ambiguous. The sample comprised memory T cells sorted from blood. The TCR was taken from a man younger than 35 in good health. CDR3 in amino acids: CASSPSGEQFF. CDR3 bases: TGCGCCAGTAGTCCCTCGGGTGAGCAGTTCTTC.